The 15 T cell receptor beta chains in this list originate from one sample, sequenced in a study of T cell repertoires in cytomegalovirus infection. TCRdb independently ran MiXCR on the reads; one entry per CDR3 protein. The sample consists of around 530,000 distinct CDR3 sequences, more than 20% of them appearing once. The sequenced material came from PBMCs. These receptors all come from a human donor in good health (CMV status not recorded). Some clones in this sample may be carry-over from other donors' samples.

This clonotype has only a few counts. The chain joins TRBV19 to TRBJ2-1, with D maybe TRBD2 (5 bases). The germline V gene encodes CDR1 LNHDA and CDR2 SQIVND (reference sequence). CDR3 length equals 15 residues. Trimming took off 1 base at V and 5 bases at J, with 12 bases between the two ends. The CDR3: CASSIGTGVHNEQFF. The CDR3 DNA is TGTGCCAGTAGTATAGGAACCGGGGTGCACAATGAGCAGTTCTTC. Looking up the rest from reference TRBV19 and TRBJ2-1 gives the full variable domain: DGGITQSPKYLFRKEGQNVTLSCEQNLNHDAMYWYRQDPGQGLRLIYYSQIVNDFQKGDIAEGYSVSREKKESFPLTVTSAQKNPTAFYLCASSIGTGVHNEQFFGPGTRLTVL.

This clonotype was seen a handful of times. This chain links TRBV27 with TRBJ2-6; D may be TRBD1 (6 bases). The CDR3 runs to 17 residues. Germline V gene data show CDR1 as MNHEY and CDR2 as SMNVEV (reference sequence). V gave up 6 bases and J gave up 3 bases, with 18 bases separating them. CDR3 nucleotide sequence: TGTGCCAGCAGACGCTACTACAGGGAGAGTGGGGCCAACGTCCTGACTTTC. Protein: CASRRYYRESGANVLTF.

There are a few counts of this clonotype. V is TRBV3-1 and J is TRBJ2-1; D is unresolved. Looked up from germline, CDR1 is LGHDT and CDR2 is YNNKEL (reference sequence). Trimming left V 3 bases short and J 3 bases short, with 12 bases between. The CDR3 has 15 residues. The CDR3 bases are TGTGCCAGCAGCCATCACTCTGGAATCTACAATGAGCAGTTCTTC. Its translation is CASSHHSGIYNEQFF.

The sample holds a few counts of this clonotype. The chain uses TRBV6-2 or TRBV6-3 and TRBJ2-5; perhaps TRBD1 as D (6 bases). With 6 bases removed from V and 2 bases from J, the gap between germline ends came to 7 bases. Germline assignment: CDR1 MNHEY and CDR2 SVGEGT. This CDR3 region has 12 residues. Here the CDR3 reads CASRTGQETQYF. For the CDR3, the DNA is TGTGCCAGCAGAACAGGGCAAGAGACCCAGTACTTC.

This clonotype was seen a handful of times. CDR3 bases: TGCGCCAGCAGCCAAGAAGCGGGGAGGGACACTGAAGCTTTCTTT. As protein: CASSQEAGRDTEAFF. This chain links TRBV4-1 with TRBJ1-1, with D hard to call. This CDR3 is 15 amino acids long. Germline lookup yields CDR1 MGHRA and CDR2 YSYEKL. Trimming left V 0 bases short and J 3 bases short, with 11 bases between.

This clonotype was counted a few times. The chain carries TRBV11-3 and TRBJ2-1; D is possibly TRBD2 (6 bases). The CDR3 extends over 14 amino acids. Trimming removed 0 bases from V and 10 bases from J, with 13 bases in between. Germline-derived CDR1 and CDR2 are SGHNT and YENEEA. CDR3 sequence reads: CASSLDGGLEEQFF. The CDR3 coding sequence is TGTGCCAGCAGCTTAGATGGAGGGCTGGAAGAGCAGTTCTTC.

This chain connects TRBV7-9 to TRBJ1-2; 7 nucleotides line up with TRBD1. The germline CDR1 and CDR2 sequences are SEHNR and FQNEAQ (reference sequence). After removal of 5 bases from V and 2 bases from J, the junction contained 11 bases not matched to a gene. This CDR3 region has 16 residues. CDR3: CASSPLSGTANYGYTF. DNA of the CDR3: TGTGCCAGCAGCCCACTTTCCGGGACAGCAAACTATGGCTACACCTTC.

This clonotype was seen ten or more times. The chain is built from TRBV28 and TRBJ2-5; no reliable D call. Per germline, CDR1 MDHEN and CDR2 SYDVKM. The CDR3 covers 10 residues. The V gene lost 5 bases and the J gene lost 3 bases, with 1 base spanning the gap. The CDR3 DNA is TGTGCCAGCAGTGAAGAGACCCAGTACTTC. It specifies CASSEETQYF.

About this clonotype: Since a much larger clone is just one base distant, this may be a read error. The rearrangement joins TRBV7-2 to TRBJ1-2; D is undetermined. This CDR3 spans 14 amino acids. Trimming left V 4 bases short and J 5 bases short, with 14 bases between. Germline values: CDR1 SGHTA, CDR2 FQGNSA. CDR3 in amino acids: CTSSSLGRLYGYTF. The CDR3 DNA reads as TGTACCAGCAGCTCCCTCGGGAGGCTATATGGCTACACCTTC.

The CDR3 DNA reads as TGTGCCAGCAGTTTAACAGCCCAGACGCGATACAATGAGCAGTTCTTC. Translated, it gives CASSLTAQTRYNEQFF. The chain links TRBV28 to TRBJ2-1; no clear D gene. The germline CDR1 and CDR2 sequences are MDHEN and SYDVKM. The ends were cut back, 2 bases at V and 4 bases at J, with 15 bases in the middle. CDR3 size: 16 residues.

This sequence joins TRBV2 and TRBJ2-3, with D possibly TRBD2 on 6 matching bases. The germline CDR1 and CDR2 sequences are SNHLY and FYNNEI. CDR3 size: 15 residues. V lost 5 bases to trimming and J lost 4 bases, with 16 bases between them. CDR3 protein: CASSPGGVAPDTQYF. The CDR3, as DNA: TGTGCCAGCAGTCCCGGAGGGGTAGCTCCAGATACGCAGTATTTT.

The CDR3 here is CASSLYLGGDDGYTF. As DNA, the CDR3 is TGTGCCAGCAGCTTATATCTGGGGGGGGATGATGGCTACACCTTC. The chain has TRBV7-6 and TRBJ1-2; maybe TRBD1 (5 bases). V was shortened by 2 bases and J by 6 bases, with 16 bases between the two germline ends. Germline V lookup: CDR1 SGHVS, CDR2 FNYEAQ. This CDR3 has 15 amino acids.

To note about this clonotype: An end of the junction differs from the germline gene, which may be a read error. The chain employs TRBV7-2 and TRBJ2-7; D gene ambiguous. Germline CDR1 SGHTA, CDR2 FQGNSA. CDR3 length: 13 residues. The CDR3 nucleotides read TGTGCCAGCAGCTTAGCTAAGGGCTACGAGCAGCACTTC. Protein: CASSLAKGYEQHF.

This clonotype turned up a few times. The V call is TRBV6-2 or TRBV6-3, the J call TRBJ2-7, with D tentatively TRBD2 (6 bases). From germline, CDR1 is MNHEY and CDR2 SVGEGT. Trimming pared 4 bases from V and 5 bases from J, leaving 18 bases between. CDR3 size: 15 residues. The CDR3 region has the DNA TGTGCCAGCAGTTCCATGGGGACTCCCCACGACGAGCAGTACGTC. Its protein is CASSSMGTPHDEQYV.

This clonotype was picked up many times. The CDR3 sequence: CAVSKGARDGYTF. For the CDR3, the DNA is TGTGCCGTAAGCAAGGGGGCGAGGGATGGCTACACCTTC. The chain combines TRBV7-2 with TRBJ1-2; 7 bases match TRBD1. Germline CDR1 reads SGHTA; CDR2 reads FQGNSA. Trimming cost V 11 bases and J 6 bases; bases outside gene matches: 12. The CDR3 contains 13 residues.